This TCR beta chain derives from a study of blood T cell repertoires in COVID-19. Study overall: Sites across the United States, Italy and Spain contributed samples from acute and convalescent COVID-19.

Profiled with immunoSEQ multiplex PCR; TCRdb holds only in-frame clones, not every one. The sample includes some 280,000 clones, about 82% of them seen just once. The CDR3 spans 14 residues. V lost 2 bases to trimming and J lost 0 bases, with 8 bases between them. Germline V gene sequence: CDR1 SGHTA, CDR2 FQGNSA. This sequence was found in a woman aged 45-60 years with active or convalescent COVID-19. J is TRBJ2-7 and V is TRBV7-2, with D possibly TRBD1 on 5 matching bases. Sample: peripheral blood. The CDR3 loop reads CASSLQGHSYEQYF. Written as DNA, the CDR3 is TGTGCCAGCAGCTTACAGGGCCACTCCTACGAGCAGTACTTC.